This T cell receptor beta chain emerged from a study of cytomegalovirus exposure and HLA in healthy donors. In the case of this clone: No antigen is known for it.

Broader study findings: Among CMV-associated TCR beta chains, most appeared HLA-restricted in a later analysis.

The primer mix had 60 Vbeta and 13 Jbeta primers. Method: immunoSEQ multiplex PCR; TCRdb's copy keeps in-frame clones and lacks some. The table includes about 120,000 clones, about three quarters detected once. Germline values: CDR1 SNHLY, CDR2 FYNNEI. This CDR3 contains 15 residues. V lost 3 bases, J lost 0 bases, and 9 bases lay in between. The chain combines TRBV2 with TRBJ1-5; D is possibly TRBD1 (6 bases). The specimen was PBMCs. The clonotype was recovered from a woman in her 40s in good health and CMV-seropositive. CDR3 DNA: TGTGCCAGCAGTGAGGCCAGGGGTAGCAATCAGCCCCAGCATTTT. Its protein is CASSEARGSNQPQHF.